Listed below are T cell receptor beta chains from one sample, sequenced in a study of siplizumab effects on memory and regulatory T cells. The protocol was immunoSEQ multiplex PCR, while the TCRdb copy is restricted to in-frame clones and leaves out a portion. The table has 65,000 to 85,000 clones, 85% to 95% seen once. The sequenced material came from CD8+ T cells sorted from blood. Every receptor here comes from a human donor in good health. Both conserved end residues are part of each CDR3. Fields, in order: V gene, J gene, D gene, clone size, CDR3 protein, CDR3 DNA. The D gene is left open where the match is weak. Clone size is stated in some rows and not others, as once, few, many or a class when expanded.

>TRBV5-1|TRBJ2-5|.|.
CASSLLRGGSQETQYF
TGCGCCAGCAGCTTGCTACGCGGGGGCTCCCAAGAGACCCAGTACTTC
>TRBV28|TRBJ1-6|.|few
CASYSDGFNSPLHF
TGTGCCAGCTATTCGGACGGCTTTAATTCACCCCTCCACTTT
>TRBV28|TRBJ2-7|.|.
CASSPEGVEQYF
TGTGCCAGCAGCCCGGAGGGGGTCGAGCAGTACTTC
>TRBV5-6|TRBJ2-7|.|.
CASRLAGSYEQYF
TGTGCCAGCAGACTTGCCGGCTCCTACGAGCAGTACTTC
>TRBV28|TRBJ2-7|.|.
CASGLDRYEQYF
TGTGCCAGCGGACTGGATCGCTACGAGCAGTACTTC
>TRBV7-9|TRBJ1-6|.|.
CASSDGGYSPLHF
TGTGCCAGCAGCGATGGGGGTTACTCACCCCTCCACTTT
>TRBV9|TRBJ2-3|.|.
CASSVVLRDTQYF
TGTGCCAGCAGCGTAGTGTTGCGAGATACGCAGTATTTT
>TRBV4-3|TRBJ1-3|.|.
CASSPDIWTSGNTIYF
TGCGCCAGCAGCCCCGACATCTGGACGTCTGGAAACACCATATATTTT
>TRBV6-1|TRBJ2-1|.|.
CASQPGLLYNEQFF
TGTGCCAGTCAGCCAGGACTACTATACAATGAGCAGTTCTTC
>TRBV19|TRBJ2-3|.|.
CASSGGDTQYF
TGTGCCAGTAGTGGAGGAGATACGCAGTATTTT
>TRBV7-3|TRBJ2-1|.|once
CASSLTGNEQFF
TGTGCCAGCAGCTTAACGGGCAATGAGCAGTTCTTC
>TRBV7-9|TRBJ1-5|TRBD1|.
CASSGDSPSNQPQHF
TGTGCCAGCAGCGGGGACAGCCCCAGCAATCAGCCCCAGCATTTT
>TRBV4-2|TRBJ2-3|TRBD2|once
CASSHPLAGYTDTQYF
TGTGCCAGCAGCCACCCACTAGCGGGGTACACAGATACGCAGTATTTT
>TRBV11-1|TRBJ2-7|TRBD1|.
CASSTGTGYEQYF
TGTGCCAGCAGCACCGGGACAGGCTACGAGCAGTACTTC